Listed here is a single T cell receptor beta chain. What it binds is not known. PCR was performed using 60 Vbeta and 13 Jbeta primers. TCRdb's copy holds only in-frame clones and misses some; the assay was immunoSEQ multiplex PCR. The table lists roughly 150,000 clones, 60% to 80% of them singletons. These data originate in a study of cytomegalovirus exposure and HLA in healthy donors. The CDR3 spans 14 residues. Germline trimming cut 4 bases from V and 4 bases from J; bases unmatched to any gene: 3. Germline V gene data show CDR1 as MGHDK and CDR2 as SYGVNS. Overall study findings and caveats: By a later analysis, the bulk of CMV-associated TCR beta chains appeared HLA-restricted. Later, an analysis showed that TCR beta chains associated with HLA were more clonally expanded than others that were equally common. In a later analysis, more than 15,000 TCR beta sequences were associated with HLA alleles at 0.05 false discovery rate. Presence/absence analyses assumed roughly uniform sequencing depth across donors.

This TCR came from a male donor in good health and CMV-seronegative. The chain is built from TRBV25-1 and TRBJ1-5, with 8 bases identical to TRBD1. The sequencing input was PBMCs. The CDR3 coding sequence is TGTGCCAGCAGTGGGACAGGGAGTAATCAGCCCCAGCATTTT. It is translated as CASSGTGSNQPQHF.